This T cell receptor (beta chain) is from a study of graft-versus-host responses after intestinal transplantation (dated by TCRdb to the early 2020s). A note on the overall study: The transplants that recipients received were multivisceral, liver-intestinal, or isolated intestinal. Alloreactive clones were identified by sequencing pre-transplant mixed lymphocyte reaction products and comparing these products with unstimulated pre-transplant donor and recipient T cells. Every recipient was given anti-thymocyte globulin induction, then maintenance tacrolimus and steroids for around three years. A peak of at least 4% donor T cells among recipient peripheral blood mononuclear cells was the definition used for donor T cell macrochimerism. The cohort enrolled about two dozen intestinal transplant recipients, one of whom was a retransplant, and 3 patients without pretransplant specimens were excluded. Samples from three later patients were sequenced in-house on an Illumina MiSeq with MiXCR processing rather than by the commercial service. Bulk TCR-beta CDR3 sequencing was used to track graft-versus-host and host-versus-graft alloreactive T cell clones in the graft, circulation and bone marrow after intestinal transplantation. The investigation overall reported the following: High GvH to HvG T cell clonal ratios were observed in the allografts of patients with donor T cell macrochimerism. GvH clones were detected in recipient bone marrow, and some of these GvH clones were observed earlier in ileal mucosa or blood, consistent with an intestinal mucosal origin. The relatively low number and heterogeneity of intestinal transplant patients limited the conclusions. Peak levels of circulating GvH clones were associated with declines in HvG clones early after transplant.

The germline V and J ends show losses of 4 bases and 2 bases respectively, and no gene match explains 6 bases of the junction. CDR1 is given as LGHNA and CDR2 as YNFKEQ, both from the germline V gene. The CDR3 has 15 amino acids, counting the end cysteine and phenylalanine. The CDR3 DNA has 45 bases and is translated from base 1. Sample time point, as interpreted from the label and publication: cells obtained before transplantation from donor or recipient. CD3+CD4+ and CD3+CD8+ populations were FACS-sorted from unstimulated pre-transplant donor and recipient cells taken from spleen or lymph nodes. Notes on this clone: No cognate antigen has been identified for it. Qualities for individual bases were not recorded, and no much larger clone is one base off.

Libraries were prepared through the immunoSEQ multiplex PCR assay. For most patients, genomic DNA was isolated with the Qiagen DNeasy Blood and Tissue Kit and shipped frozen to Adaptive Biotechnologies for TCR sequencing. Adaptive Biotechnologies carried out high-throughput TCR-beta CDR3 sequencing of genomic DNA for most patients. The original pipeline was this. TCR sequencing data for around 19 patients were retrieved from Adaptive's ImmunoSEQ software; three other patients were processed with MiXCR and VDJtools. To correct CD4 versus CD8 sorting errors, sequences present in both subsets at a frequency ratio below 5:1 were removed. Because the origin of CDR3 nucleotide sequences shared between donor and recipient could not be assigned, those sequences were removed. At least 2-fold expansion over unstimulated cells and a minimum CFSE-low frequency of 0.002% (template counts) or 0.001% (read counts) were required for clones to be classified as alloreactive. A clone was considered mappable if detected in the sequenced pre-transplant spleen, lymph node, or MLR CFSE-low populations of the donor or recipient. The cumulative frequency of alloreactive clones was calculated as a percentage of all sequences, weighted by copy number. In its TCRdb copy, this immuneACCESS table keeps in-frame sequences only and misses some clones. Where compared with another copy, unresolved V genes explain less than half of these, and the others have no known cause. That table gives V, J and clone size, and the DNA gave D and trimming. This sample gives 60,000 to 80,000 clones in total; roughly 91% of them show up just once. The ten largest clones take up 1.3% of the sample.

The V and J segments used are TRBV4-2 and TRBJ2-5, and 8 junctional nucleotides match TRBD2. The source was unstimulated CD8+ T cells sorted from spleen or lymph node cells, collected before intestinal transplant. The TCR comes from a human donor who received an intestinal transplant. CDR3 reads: CASSRWTSPQETQYF. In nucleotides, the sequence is TGTGCCAGCAGCCGTTGGACTAGCCCTCAAGAGACCCAGTACTTC.